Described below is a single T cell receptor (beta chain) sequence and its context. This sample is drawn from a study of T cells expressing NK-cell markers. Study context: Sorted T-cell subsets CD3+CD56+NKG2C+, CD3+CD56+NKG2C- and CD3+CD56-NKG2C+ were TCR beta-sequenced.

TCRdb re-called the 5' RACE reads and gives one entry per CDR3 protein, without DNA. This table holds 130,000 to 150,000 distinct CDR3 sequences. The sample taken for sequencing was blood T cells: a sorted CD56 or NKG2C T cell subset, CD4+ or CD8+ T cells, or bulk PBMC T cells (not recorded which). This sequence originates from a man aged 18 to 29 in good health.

CDR3 sequence reads: CASSPWENTGELFF. V usage is TRBV27 and J usage is TRBJ2-2; TCRdb calls TRBD1, which cannot be checked without DNA. This CDR3 is built from 14 residues. From germline, CDR1 is MNHEY and CDR2 SMNVEV (reference sequence).